These 13 T cell receptor beta chains share one sample of origin, sequenced in a study of blood T cell repertoires in COVID-19. TCRdb's copy holds only in-frame clones and misses some; the assay was immunoSEQ multiplex PCR. The sample includes about 250,000 clones, 65% to 85% of them seen just once. The sequenced material came from peripheral blood. These receptors all stem from a person between 65 and 80 years old with COVID-19, enrolled during active disease.

The chain joins TRBV20-1 to TRBJ1-1; D is ambiguous. The CDR3 length is 10 residues. V lost 5 bases and J 8 bases, leaving 9 bases between the germline ends. Germline loops: CDR1 DFQATT, CDR2 SNEGSKA (reference sequence). The CDR3 region is CSASTWEAFF. As DNA, the CDR3 is TGCAGTGCTTCGACATGGGAAGCTTTCTTT.

The chain employs TRBV5-5 and TRBJ2-7; TRBD1 matches 8 bases. The germline CDR1 and CDR2 sequences are SGHKS and YYEKEE (reference sequence). Trimming cost V 3 bases and J 5 bases; bases outside gene matches: 7. The CDR3 covers 14 residues. The CDR3 DNA reads as TGTGCCAGCAGCTCCGGGACAGGTTCCCACGAGCAGTACTTC. It is translated as CASSSGTGSHEQYF.

This clone showed up just a few times. The CDR3 loop is CASTILRGGTEAFF. In nucleotides, the CDR3 is TGTGCCAGCACGATCCTGCGGGGTGGTACTGAAGCTTTCTTT. The chain combines TRBV28 with TRBJ1-1; D gene unclear. Germline V gene sequence: CDR1 MDHEN, CDR2 SYDVKM. CDR3 size: 14 residues. The V and J ends lost 7 bases and 5 bases respectively, with 17 bases between them. Drawing the rest from reference TRBV28 and TRBJ1-1, the complete variable domain is DVKVTQSSRYLVKRTGEKVFLECVQDMDHENMFWYRQDPGLGLRLIYFSYDVKMKEKGDIPEGYSVSREKKERFSLILESASTNQTSMYLCASTILRGGTEAFFGQGTRLTVV.

The V call is TRBV25-1, the J call TRBJ2-7; D remains ambiguous. Germline CDR1 is MGHDK and CDR2 is SYGVNS. CDR3 size: 12 residues. Trimming took off 4 bases at V and 0 bases at J, with 4 bases between the two ends. The chain's CDR3 is CASSAHSYEQYF. The CDR3 bases are TGTGCCAGCAGTGCACACTCCTACGAGCAGTACTTC.

The genes are TRBV5-8 and TRBJ1-5, with 10 bases aligning to TRBD1. V dropped 0 bases and J dropped 6; count of bases not matched to a gene: 3. Germline CDR1 SGHTS, CDR2 YDEGEE. CDR3 length: 15 amino acids. The CDR3 is CASSLVGQGFQPQHF. The CDR3 nucleotides read TGTGCCAGCAGCTTGGTGGGACAGGGGTTTCAGCCCCAGCATTTT.

The chain's CDR3 is CASRGSGWRDTQYF. The CDR3 DNA follows: TGTGCCAGCCGGGGTAGCGGGTGGCGGGATACGCAGTATTTT. The chain combines TRBV27 with TRBJ2-3; 7 bases align to TRBD2. The CDR3 is 14 residues long. Per the germline V gene, CDR1 is MNHEY and CDR2 is SMNVEV (reference sequence). The junction had 11 bases not matched to a gene; V was cut back by 8 bases and J by 6 bases.

This chain uses TRBV6-5 with TRBJ1-5; D remains ambiguous. CDR1 and CDR2 (germline): MNHEY, SVGAGI. Trimming left V 10 bases short and J 5 bases short, with 21 bases between. The length of the CDR3 is 15 residues. The CDR3 DNA reads as TGTGCCACCGCCAAATTGGTCGCGAAAGATCAGCCCCAGCATTTT. Amino acid sequence: CATAKLVAKDQPQHF.

The V gene is TRBV14, the J gene TRBJ2-2; D is undetermined. Trimming left V 0 bases short and J 0 bases short, with 17 bases between. CDR1 and CDR2 (germline): SGHDN, FVKESK. There are 19 residues in the CDR3. CDR3 residues: CASSQDSPVALTNTGELFF. DNA for the CDR3: TGTGCCAGCAGCCAAGATTCCCCTGTAGCTTTGACGAACACCGGGGAGCTGTTTTTT.

The V gene is TRBV4-1, the J gene TRBJ2-3; 11 nucleotides align to TRBD2. The germline gives CDR1 MGHRA, CDR2 YSYEKL. This CDR3 has 14 residues. Germline trimming cut 5 bases from V and 5 bases from J; bases unmatched to any gene: 3. CDR3 in amino acids: CASSISGGVDTQYF. In nucleotides, the CDR3 is TGCGCCAGCAGCATTAGCGGGGGGGTAGATACGCAGTATTTT.

A single count supports this clone. The chain combines TRBV19 with TRBJ1-5; D may be TRBD1 (6 bases). Germline CDR1 reads LNHDA; CDR2 reads SQIVND (reference sequence). V lost 3 bases to trimming and J lost 6 bases, with 18 bases between them. This CDR3 region has 16 residues. The DNA of the CDR3 is TGTGCCAGTAGTATTTTACCCAATGTAGGGGGTCAGCCCCAGCATTTT. It yields the protein CASSILPNVGGQPQHF.

The chain recombines TRBV18 with TRBJ1-6, with unresolved D. The CDR3 spans 15 residues. Germline values: CDR1 KGHSH, CDR2 LQKENI. The V end was cut by 6 bases, the J end by 7 bases, with 16 bases between. The CDR3 loop is CASSPVGVRNSPLHF. CDR3 coding DNA: TGTGCCAGCTCGCCGGTCGGGGTTCGGAATTCACCCCTCCACTTT.

The J gene is TRBJ2-3, the V gene TRBV5-1; 7 bases fit TRBD2. Germline values: CDR1 SGHRS, CDR2 YFSETQ. V was clipped by 0 bases and J by 0 bases; unmatched bases: 4. The length of the CDR3 is 16 residues. The CDR3 spells CASSLGLAASTDTQYF. The DNA for the CDR3 is TGCGCCAGCAGCTTGGGGCTAGCGGCTAGCACAGATACGCAGTATTTT.

Only one count was recorded for this clone. The chain links TRBV15 to TRBJ1-5; D gene ambiguous. Germline V gene data show CDR1 as LNHNV and CDR2 as YYDKDF (reference sequence). Trimming left V 1 base short and J 3 bases short, with 10 bases between. The CDR3 covers 15 residues. The CDR3 sequence: CATSRGEQVNQPQHF. The DNA for the CDR3 is TGTGCCACCAGCAGAGGTGAACAAGTCAATCAGCCCCAGCATTTT.